By frequency in the sample, the clone carrying this T cell receptor (beta chain) is medium-sized (0.01 to 0.1%). The CDR3 sequence is 13 residues long. Trimming removed 3 bases at V and 4 bases at J, with 11 bases between. Germline CDR1 SGDLS, CDR2 YYNGEE. After constant-region reverse-primer amplification, full-length variable regions underwent semi-nested PCR with Nested Universal Primer A. TCRdb itself ran the 5' RACE reads through MiXCR, one entry per CDR3 protein. The sample carries more than 9,000 distinct CDR3 sequences, approximately 17% recorded once. The sorted Tregs were CD4+CD25+CD127-/low cells.

The chain combines TRBV9 with TRBJ2-7, with D maybe TRBD2 (6 bases). Sequenced sample: Tregs sorted from a lymph node. The clonotype was recovered from a female donor with breast cancer. The CDR3 bases are TGTGCCAGCAGCGCGGGACTCGCTTACGAGCAGTACTTC. Its translation: CASSAGLAYEQYF.